This paragraph covers one TCR beta chain sequence. The CDR3 has 18 residues. Germline CDR1 reads MDHEN; CDR2 reads SYDVKM. V lost 5 bases, J lost 0 bases, and 21 bases lay in between. TCRdb's copy holds only in-frame clones and misses some; the assay was immunoSEQ multiplex PCR. Counted here are roughly 78,000 clones, more than 75% occurring once; the ten biggest clones make up around 5.5%. The time point here: blood 2 weeks post-SBRT. Treatment defined: 15 Gy SBRT to primary tumor, nephrectomy 4 weeks later. These data are taken from a study of radiation and T cells in renal cell carcinoma. The rearrangement uses TRBV28 and TRBJ2-3, with D uncertain. Sequences were derived from blood, sampled from a patient whose treatment included radiotherapy and nephrectomy. The clonotype originates from a man between 60 and 75 years old with renal cell carcinoma. Here the CDR3 DNA reads TGTGCCAGCAGTCTCGACCGTAGGGAATCCTCTAGCACAGATACGCAGTATTTT. As protein: CASSLDRRESSSTDTQYF.